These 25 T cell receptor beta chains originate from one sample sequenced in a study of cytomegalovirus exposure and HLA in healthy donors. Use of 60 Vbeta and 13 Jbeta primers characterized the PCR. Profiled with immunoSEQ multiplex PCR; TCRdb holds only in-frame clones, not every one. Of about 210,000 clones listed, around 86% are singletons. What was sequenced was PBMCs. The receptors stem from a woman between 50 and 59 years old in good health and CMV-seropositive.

The CDR3 DNA is TGTGCCTGGAGTGGGGAGGGTTCCACAGATACGCAGTATTTT. It yields the protein CAWSGEGSTDTQYF. V and J are TRBV30 and TRBJ2-3, with 7 positions matching TRBD2. The CDR3 loop spans 14 amino acids. Germline CDR1 reads GTSNPN; CDR2 reads SVGIG (reference sequence). Trimming removed 1 base from V and 2 bases from J; junction bases left unmatched: 3.

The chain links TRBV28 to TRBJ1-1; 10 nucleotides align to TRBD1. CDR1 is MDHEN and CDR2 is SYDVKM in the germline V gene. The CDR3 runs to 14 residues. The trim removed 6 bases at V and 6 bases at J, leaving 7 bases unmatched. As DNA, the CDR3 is TGTGCCAGCAGCTGGACAGGGGGTTCCGCTGAAGCTTTCTTT. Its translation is CASSWTGGSAEAFF.

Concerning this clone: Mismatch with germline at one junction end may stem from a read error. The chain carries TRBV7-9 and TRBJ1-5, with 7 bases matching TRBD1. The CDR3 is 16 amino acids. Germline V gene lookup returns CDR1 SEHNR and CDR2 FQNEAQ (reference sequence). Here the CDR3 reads CSSSLDPQGTGQPQHF. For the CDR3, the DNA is TGTTCCAGCAGCTTAGATCCACAGGGGACGGGGCAGCCCCAGCATTTT.

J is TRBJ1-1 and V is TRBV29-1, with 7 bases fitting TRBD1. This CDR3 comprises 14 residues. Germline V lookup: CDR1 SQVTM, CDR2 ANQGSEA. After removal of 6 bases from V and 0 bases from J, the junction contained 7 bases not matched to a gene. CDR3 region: CSVSGTALNTEAFF. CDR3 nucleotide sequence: TGCAGCGTCTCCGGGACAGCTCTGAACACTGAAGCTTTCTTT.

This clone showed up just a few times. This chain's CDR3 is CASSAHRGNTEAFF. In DNA, the CDR3 is TGTGCCAGCAGCGCCCACAGGGGGAACACTGAAGCTTTCTTT. The V and J genes are TRBV9 and TRBJ1-1; TRBD1 matches 7 bases. The CDR3 runs to 14 residues. Germline lookup yields CDR1 SGDLS and CDR2 YYNGEE. V was pared by 3 bases and J by 1 base, with 3 bases of the junction left unmatched.

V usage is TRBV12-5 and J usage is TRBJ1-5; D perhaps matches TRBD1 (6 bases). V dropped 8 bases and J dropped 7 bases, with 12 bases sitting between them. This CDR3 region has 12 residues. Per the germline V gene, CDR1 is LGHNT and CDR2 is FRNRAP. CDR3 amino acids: CASCRGGQPQHF. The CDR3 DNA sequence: TGTGCTAGTTGCAGGGGCGGACAGCCCCAGCATTTT.

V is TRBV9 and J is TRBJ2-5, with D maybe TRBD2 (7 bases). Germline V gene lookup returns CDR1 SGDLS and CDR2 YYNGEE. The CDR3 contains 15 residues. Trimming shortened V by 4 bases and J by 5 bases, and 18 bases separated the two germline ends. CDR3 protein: CASSFRLAGVETQYF. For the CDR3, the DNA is TGTGCCAGCAGCTTCAGACTAGCAGGGGTGGAGACCCAGTACTTC.

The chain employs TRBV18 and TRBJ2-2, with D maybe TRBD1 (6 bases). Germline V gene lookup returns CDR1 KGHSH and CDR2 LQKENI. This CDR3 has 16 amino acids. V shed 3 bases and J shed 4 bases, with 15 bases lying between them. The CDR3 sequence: CASSPYQGLGTGELFF. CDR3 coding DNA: TGTGCCAGCTCACCGTATCAGGGGCTGGGCACCGGGGAGCTGTTTTTT.

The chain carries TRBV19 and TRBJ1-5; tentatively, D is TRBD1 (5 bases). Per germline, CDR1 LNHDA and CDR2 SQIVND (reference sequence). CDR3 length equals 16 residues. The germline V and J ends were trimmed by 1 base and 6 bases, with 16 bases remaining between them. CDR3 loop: CASSIGSRATFQPQHF. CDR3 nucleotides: TGTGCCAGTAGTATAGGAAGCAGGGCGACATTTCAGCCCCAGCATTTT.

CDR3 in DNA: TGTGCCTGGAGTAGCCGGGTGGGGGGGGAAAGCGAGCAGTACTTC. This translates into CAWSSRVGGESEQYF. This chain uses TRBV30 with TRBJ2-5, with 7 bases matching TRBD2. With the DNA end fitting TRBJ2-7 better, the J assignment may be wrong. CDR3 length equals 15 residues. The germline gives CDR1 GTSNPN, CDR2 SVGIG (reference sequence).

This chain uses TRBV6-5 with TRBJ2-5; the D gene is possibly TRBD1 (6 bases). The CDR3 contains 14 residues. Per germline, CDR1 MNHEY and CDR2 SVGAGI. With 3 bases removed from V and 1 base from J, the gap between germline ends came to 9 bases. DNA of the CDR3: TGTGCCAGCAGTTATAGGGGGAGCCAAGAGACCCAGTACTTC. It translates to CASSYRGSQETQYF.

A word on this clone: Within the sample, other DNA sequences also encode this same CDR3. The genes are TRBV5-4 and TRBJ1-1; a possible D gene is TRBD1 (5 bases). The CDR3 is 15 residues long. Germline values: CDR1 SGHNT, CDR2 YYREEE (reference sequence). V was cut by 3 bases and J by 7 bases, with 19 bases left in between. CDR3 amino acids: CASSSPGGVRFEAFF. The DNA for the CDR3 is TGTGCCAGCAGCTCCCCCGGGGGGGTCCGGTTTGAAGCTTTCTTT.

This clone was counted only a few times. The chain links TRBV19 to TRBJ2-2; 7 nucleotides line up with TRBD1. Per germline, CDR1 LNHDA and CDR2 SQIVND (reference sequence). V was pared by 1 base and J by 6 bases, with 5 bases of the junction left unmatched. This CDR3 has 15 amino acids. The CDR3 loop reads CASSIGRQGAGELFF. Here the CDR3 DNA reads TGTGCCAGTAGTATAGGGCGACAGGGTGCCGGGGAGCTGTTTTTT.

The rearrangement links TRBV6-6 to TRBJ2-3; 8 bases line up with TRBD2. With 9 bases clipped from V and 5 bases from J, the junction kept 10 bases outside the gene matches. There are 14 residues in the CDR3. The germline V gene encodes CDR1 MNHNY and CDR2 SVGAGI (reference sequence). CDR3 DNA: TGTGCCAGTCAACTCGGGGGGGCTAGAGATACGCAGTATTTT. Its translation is CASQLGGARDTQYF.

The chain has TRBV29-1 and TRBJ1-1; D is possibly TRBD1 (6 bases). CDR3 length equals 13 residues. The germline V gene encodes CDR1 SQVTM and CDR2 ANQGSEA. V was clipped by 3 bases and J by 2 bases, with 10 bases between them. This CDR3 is CSVDQTGNTEAFF. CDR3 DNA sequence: TGCAGCGTTGACCAGACAGGCAACACTGAAGCTTTCTTT.

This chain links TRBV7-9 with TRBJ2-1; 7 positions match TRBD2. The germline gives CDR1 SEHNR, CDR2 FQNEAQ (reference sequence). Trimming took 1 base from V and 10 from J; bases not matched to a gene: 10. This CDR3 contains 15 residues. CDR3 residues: CASSLDLAGVGEQFF. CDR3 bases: TGTGCCAGCAGCTTAGATCTCGCGGGGGTAGGGGAGCAGTTCTTC.

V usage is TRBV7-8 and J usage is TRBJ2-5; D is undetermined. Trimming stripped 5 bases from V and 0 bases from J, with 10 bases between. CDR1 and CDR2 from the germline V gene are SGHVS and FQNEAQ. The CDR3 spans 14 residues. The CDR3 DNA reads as TGTGCCAGCAGCCCCCCCAACAACCAAGAGACCCAGTACTTC. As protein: CASSPPNNQETQYF.

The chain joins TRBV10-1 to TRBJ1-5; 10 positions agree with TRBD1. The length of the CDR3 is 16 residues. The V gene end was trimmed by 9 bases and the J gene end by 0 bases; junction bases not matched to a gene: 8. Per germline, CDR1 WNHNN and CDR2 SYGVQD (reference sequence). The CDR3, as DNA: TGCGCCAGATGGGACAGGGGTTGGCTTAGCAATCAGCCCCAGCATTTT. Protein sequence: CARWDRGWLSNQPQHF.

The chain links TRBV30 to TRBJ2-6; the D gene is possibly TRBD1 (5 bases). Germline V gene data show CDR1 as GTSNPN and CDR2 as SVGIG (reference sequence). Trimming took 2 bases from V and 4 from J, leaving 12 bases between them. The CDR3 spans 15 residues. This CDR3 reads CAWSTDRSGANVLTF. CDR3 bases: TGTGCCTGGAGTACCGACAGATCCGGGGCCAACGTCCTGACTTTC.

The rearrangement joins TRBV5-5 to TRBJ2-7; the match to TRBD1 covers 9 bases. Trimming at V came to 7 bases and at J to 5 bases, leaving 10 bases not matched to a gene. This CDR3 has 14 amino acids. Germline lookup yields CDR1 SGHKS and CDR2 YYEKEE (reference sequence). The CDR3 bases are TGTGCCAGCGGTCCGTCGGACAGGGGACACGAGCAGTACTTC. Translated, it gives CASGPSDRGHEQYF. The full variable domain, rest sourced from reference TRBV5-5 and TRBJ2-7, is DAGVTQSPTHLIKTRGQQVTLRCSPISGHKSVSWYQQVLGQGPQFIFQYYEKEERGRGNFPDRFSARQFPNYSSELNVNALLLGDSALYLCASGPSDRGHEQYFGPGTRLTVT.

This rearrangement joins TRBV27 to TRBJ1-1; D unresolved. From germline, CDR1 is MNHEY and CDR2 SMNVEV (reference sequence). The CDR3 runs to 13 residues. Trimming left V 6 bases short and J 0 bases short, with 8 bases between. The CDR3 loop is CASSLEMNTEAFF. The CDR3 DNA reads TGTGCCAGCAGCCTAGAAATGAACACTGAAGCTTTCTTT.

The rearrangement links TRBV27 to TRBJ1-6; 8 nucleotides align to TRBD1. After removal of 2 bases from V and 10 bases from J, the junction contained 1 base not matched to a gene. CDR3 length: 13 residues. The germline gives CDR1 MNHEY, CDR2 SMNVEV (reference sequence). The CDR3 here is CASSLQGASPLHF. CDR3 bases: TGTGCCAGCAGTTTACAGGGGGCGTCACCCCTCCACTTT.

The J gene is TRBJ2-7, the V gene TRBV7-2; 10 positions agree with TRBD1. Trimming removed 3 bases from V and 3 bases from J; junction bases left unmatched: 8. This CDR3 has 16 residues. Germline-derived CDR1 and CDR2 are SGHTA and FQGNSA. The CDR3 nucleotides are TGTGCCAGCAGCTTGCTTCCGGGACAGGGGAACTACGAGCAGTACTTC. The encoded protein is CASSLLPGQGNYEQYF.

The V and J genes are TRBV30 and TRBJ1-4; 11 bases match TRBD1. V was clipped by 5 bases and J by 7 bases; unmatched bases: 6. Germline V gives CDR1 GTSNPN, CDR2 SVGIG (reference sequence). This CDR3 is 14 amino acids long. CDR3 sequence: CAWGGQGAREKLFF. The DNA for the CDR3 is TGTGCCTGGGGCGGACAGGGGGCTCGTGAAAAACTGTTTTTT.

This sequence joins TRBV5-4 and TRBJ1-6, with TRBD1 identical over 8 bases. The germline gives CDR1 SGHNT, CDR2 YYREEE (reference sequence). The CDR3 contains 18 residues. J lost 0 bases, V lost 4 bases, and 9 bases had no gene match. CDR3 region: CASSIGQGGSSYNSPLHF. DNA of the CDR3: TGTGCCAGCAGCATCGGACAGGGTGGGAGCTCCTATAATTCACCCCTCCACTTT.